The entry below gives a single TCR beta chain sequence along with its context. What it recognizes is unknown. Resections that were taken during corrective heart surgery supplied the thymus tissue. Infants served as donors; they were healthy and Finnish and were having corrective surgery for congenital heart defects. This entry belongs to a study of human thymus T cells. Study findings and constraints: What appeared biased in thymic and blood repertoires was the usage of V and J genes. Related reports documented highly overlapping thymic repertoires among unrelated individuals.

TCRdb keeps only in-frame clones here, not all; method: immunoSEQ multiplex PCR. The sample shows roughly 130,000 clones, about 95% of them seen only once. Germline lookup yields CDR1 MNHNS and CDR2 SASEGT. The CDR3 totals 17 residues. The trim removed 4 bases at V and 3 bases at J, leaving 14 bases unmatched. The source of this sequence is a boy younger than two with a congenital heart defect but otherwise immunologically healthy. What was sequenced was thymus tissue. The chain uses TRBV6-1 and TRBJ1-2, with 7 bases fitting TRBD1. This chain's CDR3 is CASSARDSWRKDYGYTF. The CDR3, as DNA: TGTGCCAGCAGTGCCCGGGACAGTTGGAGAAAGGACTATGGCTACACCTTC.